One and the same sample provided the 28 T cell receptor beta chains below, sequenced in a study of blood T cell repertoires in COVID-19. The table came from immunoSEQ multiplex PCR; TCRdb's copy has only in-frame clones and leaves some out. The sample records 25,000 or so clones, roughly 90% being singletons. Specimen: peripheral blood. The receptors were sampled from a human donor in a cohort sampled during active COVID-19.

This clone was seen just once. V is TRBV5-6 and J is TRBJ2-2; 9 bases agree with TRBD1. Germline CDR1 is SGHDT and CDR2 is YYEEEE. The junction had 4 bases not matched to a gene; V was cut back by 5 bases and J by 2 bases. CDR3 length: 15 residues. The CDR3 region has the DNA TGTGCCAGCAGGCTACAGGGGGCCAACACCGGGGAGCTGTTTTTT. It yields the protein CASRLQGANTGELFF. The whole variable domain, remainder taken from reference TRBV5-6 and TRBJ2-2, is DAGVTQSPTHLIKTRGQQVTLRCSPKSGHDTVSWYQQALGQGPQFIFQYYEEEERQRGNFPDRFSGHQFPNYSSELNVNALLLGDSALYLCASRLQGANTGELFFGEGSRLTVL.

This clone appeared once. The V gene is TRBV5-1, the J gene TRBJ2-1, with 9 bases that match TRBD1. Per germline, CDR1 SGHRS and CDR2 YFSETQ. Trimming cost V 5 bases and J 8 bases; bases outside gene matches: 11. CDR3 size: 15 residues. The CDR3 region has the DNA TGCGCCAGCAGTAGTGACAGGGGGGATCTCGATGAGCAGTTCTTC. This gives the protein CASSSDRGDLDEQFF.

The chain uses TRBV27 and TRBJ2-7, with 10 bases fitting TRBD2. The length of the CDR3 is 14 residues. CDR1 is MNHEY and CDR2 is SMNVEV in the germline V gene (reference sequence). V lost 6 bases, J lost 0 bases, and 2 bases stayed unmatched. The CDR3 region is CASSWTSGSYEQYF. The CDR3 nucleotides read TGTGCCAGCAGCTGGACTAGCGGCTCCTACGAGCAGTACTTC.

To note about this clone: The junction does not match germline at one end; this may be a read error. The chain joins TRBV9 to TRBJ1-2; D might be TRBD1 (6 bases). Germline CDR1 SGDLS, CDR2 YYNGEE. The CDR3 spans 12 residues. As DNA, the CDR3 is TGTGCCAGCAGCCCGCTACAGGGTACCCCCGCCTTC. Residues: CASSPLQGTPAF.

This chain links TRBV28 with TRBJ2-3; TRBD1 matches 8 bases. The length of the CDR3 is 17 residues. Germline values: CDR1 MDHEN, CDR2 SYDVKM. The junction had 14 bases not matched to a gene; V was cut back by 7 bases and J by 2 bases. CDR3 residues: CASTSIPGQEHTDTQYF. DNA for the CDR3: TGTGCCAGCACCTCAATCCCGGGACAGGAACACACAGATACGCAGTATTTT.

J is TRBJ2-5 and V is TRBV7-2; tentative D call: TRBD2 (7 bases). Germline CDR1 and CDR2: SGHTA and FQGNSA. CDR3 length: 13 residues. V was shortened by 5 bases and J by 5 bases, with 12 bases between the two germline ends. The CDR3 DNA is TGTGCCAGCAGCAGGGGGGGCCTGGAGACCCAGTACTTC. Protein product: CASSRGGLETQYF.

The chain is built from TRBV6-6 and TRBJ2-2; tentatively, D is TRBD2 (6 bases). The CDR3 is made up of 13 amino acids. V shed 7 bases and J shed 6 bases, with 12 bases lying between them. Germline-derived CDR1 and CDR2 are MNHNY and SVGAGI (reference sequence). CDR3 sequence reads: CASTPEGSGELFF. Here the CDR3 DNA reads TGTGCCAGCACCCCGGAGGGGTCCGGGGAGCTGTTTTTT.

V usage is TRBV7-2 and J usage is TRBJ2-7, with D perhaps matching TRBD2 (5 bases). V gave up 3 bases and J gave up 5 bases, with 14 bases separating them. The CDR3 covers 14 residues. From germline, CDR1 is SGHTA and CDR2 FQGNSA. The CDR3, as DNA: TGTGCCAGCAGCTTTGCCCCAACTAGTGACGAGCAGTACTTC. Its protein product is CASSFAPTSDEQYF.

V usage is TRBV6-5 and J usage is TRBJ1-5; no reliable D call. Germline values: CDR1 MNHEY, CDR2 SVGAGI. The V gene lost 7 bases and the J gene lost 0 bases, with 7 bases spanning the gap. The CDR3 length is 13 residues. The CDR3 protein is CASTEGSNQPQHF. CDR3 nucleotides: TGTGCCAGCACGGAGGGTAGCAATCAGCCCCAGCATTTT.

The chain uses TRBV10-3 and TRBJ2-1, with 8 bases matching TRBD1. CDR1 is ENHRY and CDR2 is SYGVKD in the germline V gene. The CDR3 is made up of 12 amino acids. The junction had 1 base not matched to a gene; V was cut back by 8 bases and J by 4 bases. CDR3 nucleotides: TGTGCCATCGGACAGGGATACAATGAGCAGTTCTTC. It encodes CAIGQGYNEQFF.

The rearrangement joins TRBV19 to TRBJ1-3; D is undetermined. V dropped 3 bases and J dropped 4 bases, with 4 bases sitting between them. Germline loops: CDR1 LNHDA, CDR2 SQIVND (reference sequence). This CDR3 comprises 12 residues. The CDR3 loop is CASSIQGNTIYF. The CDR3 region has the DNA TGTGCCAGTAGTATCCAAGGAAACACCATATATTTT. The full variable domain, with the rest looked up from reference TRBV19 and TRBJ1-3, is DGGITQSPKYLFRKEGQNVTLSCEQNLNHDAMYWYRQDPGQGLRLIYYSQIVNDFQKGDIAEGYSVSREKKESFPLTVTSAQKNPTAFYLCASSIQGNTIYFGEGSWLTVV.

This chain joins TRBV10-3 and TRBJ1-3, with a tentative D call TRBD1 (6 bases). The CDR3 runs to 14 residues. The germline CDR1 and CDR2 sequences are ENHRY and SYGVKD. The ends were cut back, 4 bases at V and 1 base at J, with 8 bases in the middle. The CDR3 DNA sequence: TGTGCCATCAGTGGGGGGCGATCTGGAAACACCATATATTTT. This gives the protein CAISGGRSGNTIYF.

This clone appeared a single time. The chain has TRBV2 and TRBJ2-1; 7 bases match TRBD2. This CDR3 comprises 14 residues. J gave up 9 bases and V 1 base, and 6 bases lay outside the gene matches. CDR1 and CDR2 from the germline V gene are SNHLY and FYNNEI. The CDR3 nucleotides read TGTGCCAGCAGTGAAGGGCGGGGGAACACTGAGCAGTTCTTC. Residues: CASSEGRGNTEQFF.

V and J are TRBV7-9 and TRBJ2-3; 9 positions agree with TRBD2. In germline, CDR1 is SEHNR, CDR2 FQNEAQ (reference sequence). The V and J ends lost 5 bases and 4 bases, in that order; junction bases with no gene match: 7. CDR3 length: 15 amino acids. CDR3 amino acids: CASSLSGGTADTQYF. CDR3 DNA sequence: TGTGCCAGCAGCCTAAGCGGGGGGACGGCAGATACGCAGTATTTT. The whole variable domain, filled in from reference TRBV7-9 and TRBJ2-3, reads DTGVSQNPRHKITKRGQNVTFRCDPISEHNRLYWYRQTLGQGPEFLTYFQNEAQLEKSRLLSDRFSAERPKGSFSTLEIQRTEQGDSAMYLCASSLSGGTADTQYFGPGTRLTVL.

The chain combines TRBV7-8 with TRBJ1-1; 8 nucleotides match TRBD1. The CDR3 is made up of 14 amino acids. CDR1 is SGHVS and CDR2 is FQNEAQ in the germline V gene. Trimming removed 5 bases from V and 4 bases from J; junction bases left unmatched: 6. The CDR3: CASSRDRGSTEAFF. CDR3 DNA sequence: TGTGCCAGCAGCCGAGACAGGGGAAGCACTGAAGCTTTCTTT.

The rearrangement links TRBV18 to TRBJ2-1; possibly TRBD2 for D (6 bases). This CDR3 comprises 15 residues. The germline gives CDR1 KGHSH, CDR2 LQKENI. The V end lost 1 base, the J end lost 8 bases, and 15 bases lay between the germline ends. The CDR3 is CASSPQRVLRDEQFF. The CDR3 region has the DNA TGTGCCAGCTCACCACAGCGGGTCCTCAGGGATGAGCAGTTCTTC.

CDR3 protein: CASSITLTGNDTF. The CDR3 nucleotides are TGTGCCAGTAGTATAACCCTGACAGGGAACGACACCTTC. The V gene is TRBV19, the J gene TRBJ1-2; 7 positions agree with TRBD1. Germline values: CDR1 LNHDA, CDR2 SQIVND (reference sequence). Trimming at V came to 2 bases and at J to 12 bases, leaving 9 bases not matched to a gene. The length of the CDR3 is 13 residues.

Only a few counts were recorded for this clone. The rearrangement links TRBV2 to TRBJ1-5, with TRBD1 matching 12 bases. V was clipped by 6 bases and J by 3 bases; unmatched bases: 3. From germline, CDR1 is SNHLY and CDR2 FYNNEI. The CDR3 sequence is 15 residues long. The CDR3 loop reads CASRRGQGANQPQHF. The CDR3 DNA sequence: TGTGCCAGCAGGAGGGGACAGGGGGCCAATCAGCCCCAGCATTTT.

The chain has TRBV20-1 and TRBJ2-7; maybe TRBD2 (6 bases). Germline assignment: CDR1 DFQATT and CDR2 SNEGSKA (reference sequence). The CDR3 has 11 residues. Trimming cost V 1 base and J 12 bases, with 13 bases left between them. The CDR3, as DNA: TGCAGTGCTAGAGGGCCGGGGGTTCGGTACTTC. This encodes CSARGPGVRYF.

The chain recombines TRBV6-5 with TRBJ1-2; D perhaps matches TRBD1 (6 bases). The CDR3 is 11 residues long. Germline-derived CDR1 and CDR2 are MNHEY and SVGAGI. The germline V and J ends were trimmed by 6 bases and 8 bases, with 10 bases remaining between them. Here the CDR3 DNA reads TGTGCCAGCAGCGTTGGGGGCGGCTACACCTTC. It codes for CASSVGGGYTF.

This clone appeared once. The chain couples TRBV5-1 to TRBJ1-1; TRBD1 matches at 7 bases. This CDR3 region has 14 residues. Germline V CDR1 and CDR2: SGHRS, YFSETQ. The V segment lost 5 bases and the J segment 4 bases; nucleotides outside the gene matches: 8. CDR3 nucleotide sequence: TGCGCCAGCAGACGAGGGGGCTCGGGCACTGAAGCTTTCTTT. This gives the protein CASRRGGSGTEAFF.

The chain uses TRBV5-6 and TRBJ1-6, with D uncertain. Looked up from germline, CDR1 is SGHDT and CDR2 is YYEEEE. The germline V and J ends were trimmed by 2 bases and 7 bases, with 10 bases remaining between them. The CDR3 covers 14 residues. The CDR3 protein is CASSLTGWNSPLHF. The CDR3 nucleotides are TGTGCCAGCAGCTTAACGGGGTGGAATTCACCCCTCCACTTT.

The genes are TRBV5-4 and TRBJ2-3, with D possibly being TRBD1 (5 bases). Germline V gene sequence: CDR1 SGHNT, CDR2 YYREEE (reference sequence). The V gene lost 1 base and the J gene lost 3 bases, with 6 bases spanning the gap. The CDR3 runs 13 residues. The CDR3 nucleotides are TGTGCCAGCAGCTTGAAGGGGACAGATACGCAGTATTTT. Its translation is CASSLKGTDTQYF.

The chain couples TRBV7-2 to TRBJ1-1, with D hard to call. The V and J ends lost 1 base and 8 bases respectively, with 11 bases between them. In germline, CDR1 is SGHTA, CDR2 FQGNSA. The CDR3 consists of 13 residues. Here the CDR3 reads CASSLGQATEAFF. The CDR3 DNA is TGTGCCAGCAGCTTAGGGCAGGCCACCGAAGCTTTCTTT.

Remarks on this clone: The same CDR3 is also encoded by other DNA sequences in this sample. The chain uses TRBV9 and TRBJ2-7; 8 bases are a match to TRBD2. Losses at the gene ends were 0 bases for V and 3 bases for J; bases not matched to a gene: 2. Germline V lookup: CDR1 SGDLS, CDR2 YYNGEE. This CDR3 is 14 amino acids long. This CDR3 reads CASSVAGTSYEQYF. The DNA for the CDR3 is TGTGCCAGCAGCGTAGCCGGGACTAGCTACGAGCAGTACTTC.

V gene TRBV28 combines with J gene TRBJ2-3; 8 nucleotides match TRBD2. The CDR3 length is 16 residues. Trimming cost V 11 bases and J 1 base; bases outside gene matches: 14. The germline CDR1 and CDR2 sequences are MDHEN and SYDVKM. CDR3 DNA: TGTGCCGCTCCACCTCTAGCGGGTCCCCGCACAGATACGCAGTATTTT. This translates into CAAPPLAGPRTDTQYF.

The genes are TRBV28 and TRBJ2-7; the match to TRBD1 covers 9 bases. Germline CDR1 and CDR2: MDHEN and SYDVKM. J lost 3 bases, V lost 3 bases, and 6 bases had no gene match. This CDR3 comprises 15 residues. The CDR3 spells CASSLRQGDFYEQYF. In nucleotides, the CDR3 is TGTGCCAGCAGTTTGCGACAGGGGGACTTCTACGAGCAGTACTTC. Full variable domain (remainder filled in from reference TRBV28 and TRBJ2-7): DVKVTQSSRYLVKRTGEKVFLECVQDMDHENMFWYRQDPGLGLRLIYFSYDVKMKEKGDIPEGYSVSREKKERFSLILESASTNQTSMYLCASSLRQGDFYEQYFGPGTRLTVT.

The gene calls are TRBV19 and TRBJ2-1; a weak D match, TRBD2 (7 bases). Germline CDR1 LNHDA, CDR2 SQIVND (reference sequence). The germline V and J ends were trimmed by 4 bases and 4 bases, with 20 bases remaining between them. CDR3 length equals 17 residues. CDR3 DNA: TGTGCCAGTAGTAGGTTTCCACCAGGGGAGGGATACAATGAGCAGTTCTTC. This gives the protein CASSRFPPGEGYNEQFF.